A selection of T cell receptor beta chains follows, all from one sample in a study of shared clonotypes between healthy human individuals. Repertoires were generated with immunoSEQ multiplex PCR, while TCRdb's copy carries only in-frame clones and drops some. This table holds approximately 1.4 million clones, 95% to 99% found once. Sequencing used naive CD4+ T cells sorted from blood. These TCRs come from a man aged 25 to 40 in good health. CDR3s include the opening cysteine and the closing phenylalanine or tryptophan.

TRBV7-9	17	TRBJ2-2	CASSYGTSGSNTGELFF
TRBV14	14	TRBJ2-7	CASSQEPRWGEQYF
TRBV4-1	18	TRBJ2-1	CASSQDPLTRDDYNEQFF
TRBV30	12	TRBJ1-1	CAWTPSGVEAFF
TRBV19	15	TRBJ1-5	CASSILPRGNQPQHF
TRBV7-9	14	TRBJ1-3	CASSLRSGTNTIYF
TRBV5-1	14	TRBJ1-4	CASSLGTGNEKLFF
TRBV4-3	17	TRBJ2-3	CASSQDRGGSTPYTQYF
TRBV5-6	11	TRBJ2-3	CASSYTDTQYF
TRBV14	16	TRBJ2-7	CASSQVKLAGVYEQYF
TRBV14	17	TRBJ2-7	CASSPSRREGRPYEQYF
TRBV18	15	TRBJ2-7	CASSPRQSNSYEQYF
TRBV6-1	13	TRBJ1-1	CAVSLWTNTEAFF
TRBV5-1	15	TRBJ2-7	CASSSGTGGGSEQYF
TRBV5-1	15	TRBJ2-3	CASSLEGYSADTQYF
TRBV9	14	TRBJ1-2	CASSVAGQSNGYTF
TRBV5-1	16	TRBJ2-1	CASSAPQGGSYNEQFF
TRBV6-5	14	TRBJ2-3	CASSFRDNTDTQYF
TRBV28	13	TRBJ1-5	CAISGYSNQPQHF
TRBV28	11	TRBJ2-3	CASTGTDTQYF
TRBV29-1	14	TRBJ2-5	CSALDTGAGETQYF
TRBV5-6	15	TRBJ1-5	CASSPGPPRVQPQHF
TRBV25-1	12	TRBJ2-7	CASSRLPYEQYF
TRBV7-9	14	TRBJ2-5	CASSPRAYQETQYF
TRBV18	12	TRBJ2-7	CASSGSGYEQYF
TRBV5-8	14	TRBJ2-2	CASSLLAGTGELFF
TRBV19	15	TRBJ2-3	CASSIESLSTDTQYF
TRBV9	14	TRBJ2-7	CASSPRTDLYEQYF
TRBV27	13	TRBJ2-1	CASWGPVYNEQFF
TRBV9	16	TRBJ2-3	CASSKGTSGGTDTQYF
TRBV18	20	TRBJ2-4	CASSPVVTSGRAVGKNIQYF
TRBV5-6	14	TRBJ2-7	CASSLFGSGYEQYF
TRBV2	14	TRBJ1-2	CASSVFGTAYGYTF
TRBV28	13	TRBJ2-1	CASMGGAYNEQFF
TRBV30	12	TRBJ2-1	CASEQGANEQFF
TRBV7-9	12	TRBJ2-2	CASSLSGGELFF
TRBV28	13	TRBJ2-1	CASGPTWSTVQFF
TRBV7-8	13	TRBJ2-3	CASSLGRGDTQYF
TRBV7-9	13	TRBJ1-5	CASSKQGNQPQHF
TRBV6-5	13	TRBJ1-1	CATQRGGNTEAFF
TRBV27	14	TRBJ2-7	CASKRASAVYEQYF
TRBV6-6	12	TRBJ1-2	CASIGRNYGYTF
TRBV10-2	12	TRBJ1-2	CASSLAGYGYTF
TRBV29-1	13	TRBJ2-1	CSTGTTTYNEQFF
TRBV2	13	TRBJ2-5	CASSELAGGTQYF
TRBV5-1	14	TRBJ1-1	CASSSSGRNTEAFF
TRBV18	17	TRBJ2-2	CASSPSSGRALAGELFF
TRBV28	16	TRBJ2-7	CASSLTPGAGAYEQYF
TRBV29-1	13	TRBJ2-2	CSVGRDYTGELFF
TRBV28	13	TRBJ1-2	CASSWGPVLGYTF
TRBV5-6	17	TRBJ2-7	CASSLVAGGHVSYEQYF
TRBV9	15	TRBJ2-3	CASSARTSGTDTQYF
TRBV7-8	19	TRBJ2-7	CASSLLTLETSGSRHEQYF
TRBV15	17	TRBJ1-5	CATSPVRPDSLNQPQHF
TRBV11-3	16	TRBJ2-1	CASSLDGGRAGNEQFF
TRBV5-1	16	TRBJ2-2	CASSLPLAGVSGELFF